These 32 T cell receptor beta chains share one sample of origin, sequenced in a study of T-cell memory formation after mild COVID-19. TCRdb reanalysed the 5' RACE reads using MiXCR and keeps one entry per CDR3 protein. In the table there are approximately 260,000 distinct CDR3 sequences, about a sixth of which are singletons. Sequenced: PBMCs or a T cell subset sorted from them (not recorded which). These receptors were collected from a man in his late teens or twenties who had mild COVID-19 (a few samples of this study predate the infection). Cell type and time point are not known.

CDR3 residues: CASSQDTGAKNIQYF. The CDR3 DNA follows: TGCGCCAGCAGCCAAGATACGGGTGCCAAAAACATTCAGTACTTC. The chain recombines TRBV4-3 with TRBJ2-4; no definite D call. V was clipped by 0 bases and J by 1 base, with 7 bases between them. The CDR3 consists of 15 residues. Germline-derived CDR1 and CDR2 are LGHNA and YSLEER.

V gene TRBV7-6 combines with J gene TRBJ2-5; 11 bases line up with TRBD2. The ends lost 4 bases at V and 5 bases at J; junction bases unmatched: 6. The germline V gene has CDR1 SGHVS and CDR2 FNYEAQ. The CDR3 is 15 amino acids. The DNA of the CDR3 is TGTGCCAGCAGCTCCCTAGCGGGGGGATTCGAGACCCAGTACTTC. The encoded protein is CASSSLAGGFETQYF.

This clonotype was seen a few times. V is TRBV29-1 and J is TRBJ1-2, with D unclear. V was clipped by 4 bases and J by 3 bases, with 9 bases between them. Germline V CDR1 and CDR2: SQVTM, ANQGSEA. The CDR3 runs to 12 residues. The CDR3 DNA reads as TGCAGCGTTGGGTGGAGCGACTATGGCTACACCTTC. Its protein product is CSVGWSDYGYTF.

This rearrangement joins TRBV4-2 to TRBJ2-3, with 9 bases that match TRBD2. This CDR3 comprises 14 residues. From germline, CDR1 is LGHNA and CDR2 YNFKEQ. V was clipped by 0 bases and J by 5 bases; unmatched bases: 0. The CDR3: CASSQELAGDTQYF. The CDR3 DNA reads as TGTGCCAGCAGCCAAGAACTAGCGGGAGATACGCAGTATTTT.

This clonotype showed up just a few times. The chain employs TRBV7-9 and TRBJ1-1; TRBD1 agrees at 8 bases. J lost 7 bases, V lost 3 bases, and 7 bases had no gene match. The CDR3 totals 14 residues. The germline CDR1 and CDR2 sequences are SEHNR and FQNEAQ (reference sequence). The CDR3 DNA reads TGTGCCAGCAGCTTCCCGCAGGGGGCCATTGAAGCTTTCTTT. Amino acid sequence: CASSFPQGAIEAFF.

The table lists this clonotype with a few counts. The V and J genes are TRBV7-8 and TRBJ1-5, with D tentatively TRBD1 (5 bases). The ends were cut back, 5 bases at V and 8 bases at J, with 13 bases in the middle. The CDR3 length is 13 residues. The germline gives CDR1 SGHVS, CDR2 FQNEAQ. CDR3 protein: CASSPGRAEPQHF. The DNA for the CDR3 is TGTGCCAGCAGCCCCGGCAGGGCTGAGCCCCAGCATTTT. Full variable domain (remainder filled in from reference TRBV7-8 and TRBJ1-5): GAGVSQSPRYKVAKRGQDVALRCDPISGHVSLFWYQQALGQGPEFLTYFQNEAQLDKSGLPSDRFFAERPEGSVSTLKIQRTQQEDSAVYLCASSPGRAEPQHFGDGTRLSIL.

J is TRBJ1-1 and V is TRBV5-1; D is undetermined. Trimming took off 0 bases at V and 3 bases at J, with 18 bases between the two ends. Germline-derived CDR1 and CDR2 are SGHRS and YFSETQ. The CDR3 has 17 amino acids. The CDR3 nucleotides read TGCGCCAGCAGCTTGGCCGAAATAGGGAGGAAAGACACTGAAGCTTTCTTT. Its protein product is CASSLAEIGRKDTEAFF.

The CDR3 DNA reads as TGTGCCAGCTCACCACCGGATCGCTATGGCTACACCTTC. This gives the protein CASSPPDRYGYTF. The rearrangement links TRBV18 to TRBJ1-2; D ambiguous. Germline-derived CDR1 and CDR2 are KGHSH and LQKENI. V lost 0 bases and J lost 4, with 6 bases in between. CDR3 length equals 13 residues.

This clonotype appeared a few times. V usage is TRBV5-1 and J usage is TRBJ2-7, with no clear D. Between the trimmed V and J ends, which lost 4 bases and 3 bases, there was a span of 26 bases. Germline V gene lookup returns CDR1 SGHRS and CDR2 YFSETQ. The CDR3 sequence is 18 residues long. CDR3 nucleotide sequence: TGCGCCAGCAGCCCGAGCCTTATCCGACTCGGGCCAAGCTACGAGCAGTACTTC. Its protein product is CASSPSLIRLGPSYEQYF.

This clonotype was counted a few times. The rearrangement links TRBV10-3 to TRBJ2-3; the D gene could be TRBD1 or TRBD2 (5 bases each). The germline V gene encodes CDR1 ENHRY and CDR2 SYGVKD. The length of the CDR3 is 13 residues. V was shortened by 3 bases and J by 3 bases, with 7 bases between the two germline ends. The CDR3 sequence is CAISEEGTDTQYF. For the CDR3, the DNA is TGTGCCATCAGTGAAGAGGGGACAGATACGCAGTATTTT.

This chain connects TRBV4-3 to TRBJ1-4; D is ambiguous. The V gene lost 0 bases and the J gene lost 2 bases, with 7 bases spanning the gap. This CDR3 region has 15 residues. Germline CDR1 LGHNA, CDR2 YSLEER. CDR3 region: CASSQDGGTNEKLFF. As DNA, the CDR3 is TGCGCCAGCAGCCAAGATGGAGGGACTAATGAAAAACTGTTTTTT.

This clonotype was counted between two and nine times. V and J are TRBV7-9 and TRBJ2-1, with D uncertain. Looked up from germline, CDR1 is SEHNR and CDR2 is FQNEAQ (reference sequence). This CDR3 contains 15 residues. Between the trimmed V and J ends, which lost 1 base and 0 bases, there was a span of 7 bases. The CDR3 spells CASSLGESSYNEQFF. Written as DNA, the CDR3 is TGTGCCAGCAGCTTAGGGGAAAGCTCCTACAATGAGCAGTTCTTC. The complete variable domain, with remaining parts taken from reference TRBV7-9 and TRBJ2-1, reads DTGVSQNPRHKITKRGQNVTFRCDPISEHNRLYWYRQTLGQGPEFLTYFQNEAQLEKSRLLSDRFSAERPKGSFSTLEIQRTEQGDSAMYLCASSLGESSYNEQFFGPGTRLTVL.

Many counts were recorded for this clonotype. This chain uses TRBV7-2 with TRBJ1-5; tentative D call: TRBD1 (5 bases). The CDR3 is 15 amino acids. The germline V and J ends were trimmed by 7 bases and 4 bases, with 17 bases remaining between them. CDR1 and CDR2 (germline): SGHTA, FQGNSA. CDR3 amino acids: CASTLDGGMNQPQHF. The CDR3 DNA follows: TGTGCCAGCACCCTGGACGGGGGGATGAATCAGCCCCAGCATTTT.

The V gene is TRBV9, the J gene TRBJ2-2, with D perhaps matching TRBD1 (6 bases). Between the trimmed V and J ends, which lost 3 bases and 0 bases, there was a span of 6 bases. The CDR3 covers 14 residues. Germline V CDR1 and CDR2: SGDLS, YYNGEE. This CDR3 is CASSGGPNTGELFF. CDR3 coding DNA: TGTGCCAGCAGCGGGGGGCCGAACACCGGGGAGCTGTTTTTT.

This clonotype was detected a few times. The V call is TRBV12-3 or TRBV12-4, the J call TRBJ2-7; TRBD2 might be the D (5 bases). The CDR3 spans 13 residues. With 6 bases removed from V and 7 bases from J, the gap between germline ends came to 16 bases. The CDR3 loop reads CASSLGPTGEQYF. CDR3 nucleotide sequence: TGTGCCAGCAGCCTCGGACCCACGGGGGAGCAGTACTTC.

This rearrangement joins TRBV7-9 to TRBJ1-1; D uncertain. CDR3 length: 11 residues. Germline V gives CDR1 SEHNR, CDR2 FQNEAQ (reference sequence). V shed 2 bases and J shed 8 bases, with 6 bases lying between them. CDR3 in amino acids: CASSLPSEAFF. The CDR3 region has the DNA TGTGCCAGCAGCTTACCCTCGGAAGCTTTCTTT.

The chain is built from TRBV4-1 and TRBJ2-1; D call uncertain. The V end was cut by 1 base, the J end by 13 bases, with 17 bases between. From germline, CDR1 is MGHRA and CDR2 YSYEKL. This CDR3 comprises 14 residues. CDR3 nucleotides: TGCGCCAGCAGCCAAGCTGTGTACGGTGTTGGTCAGTTCTTC. This sequence encodes CASSQAVYGVGQFF.

The chain couples TRBV28 to TRBJ2-2, with D perhaps matching TRBD1 (6 bases). Germline assignment: CDR1 MDHEN and CDR2 SYDVKM. CDR3 length: 14 residues. V lost 8 bases, J lost 6 bases, and 16 bases lay in between. CDR3 bases: TGTGCCAGCTACTCTCCAGGGGAGTCCGGGGAGCTGTTTTTT. It codes for CASYSPGESGELFF.

This clonotype was picked up a small number of times. V usage is TRBV6-5 and J usage is TRBJ2-3; the match to TRBD1 covers 7 bases. J lost 6 bases, V lost 10 bases, and 10 bases had no gene match. Germline V gene sequence: CDR1 MNHEY, CDR2 SVGAGI. The CDR3 totals 13 residues. The CDR3 sequence: CATGTDLPDTQYF. As DNA, the CDR3 is TGTGCCACCGGGACAGACCTGCCGGATACGCAGTATTTT.

This clonotype was seen a handful of times. The chain carries TRBV29-1 and TRBJ2-5; the match to TRBD2 covers 9 bases. Germline values: CDR1 SQVTM, CDR2 ANQGSEA. CDR3 length equals 17 residues. Unmatched junction bases numbered 21, after V lost 8 bases and J lost 5 bases. CDR3 in amino acids: CSLEGRVGAGGRETQYF. CDR3 bases: TGCAGCCTAGAAGGAAGGGTAGGAGCGGGGGGCAGGGAGACCCAGTACTTC.

In the case of this clonotype: A read error may produce the germline difference seen at one junction end. The genes are TRBV6-5 and TRBJ1-2, with D possibly being TRBD1 (6 bases). The CDR3 has 16 residues. Germline V gene lookup returns CDR1 MNHEY and CDR2 SVGAGI. CDR3 DNA sequence: TGTGCCAGCAGCTACTCATTACAGGGCCTGGCCTATGGCTACACCTTC. It codes for CASSYSLQGLAYGYTF.

The rearrangement uses TRBV24-1 and TRBJ2-1, with 10 bases lining up with TRBD1. The J segment lost 6 bases and the V segment lost 4 bases, leaving 5 bases of the junction unmatched. The CDR3 consists of 15 residues. CDR1 KGHDR and CDR2 SFDVKD come from the germline V gene. The CDR3: CATSEGGQGRNEQFF. Here the CDR3 DNA reads TGTGCCACCAGTGAGGGGGGACAGGGGCGCAATGAGCAGTTCTTC.

The chain carries TRBV6-6 and TRBJ2-5, with D tentatively TRBD1 or TRBD2 (5 bases each). Trimming took off 7 bases at V and 5 bases at J, with 14 bases between the two ends. Germline lookup yields CDR1 MNHNY and CDR2 SVGAGI (reference sequence). This CDR3 is built from 13 residues. The CDR3 DNA follows: TGTGCCAGCACTCGAGGGGCAGTGGAGACCCAGTACTTC. Protein product: CASTRGAVETQYF.

The rearrangement links TRBV18 to TRBJ1-5; TRBD1 aligns across 9 bases. The CDR3 contains 13 residues. Germline-derived CDR1 and CDR2 are KGHSH and LQKENI. Losses at the gene ends were 6 bases for V and 11 bases for J; bases not matched to a gene: 8. The chain's CDR3 is CASSPGQGKSQHF. The CDR3 DNA follows: TGTGCCAGCTCTCCGGGACAGGGTAAGTCCCAGCATTTT.

This clonotype was seen many times. The J gene is TRBJ1-1, the V gene TRBV20-1; 7 nucleotides agree with TRBD1. Losses at the gene ends were 2 bases for V and 4 bases for J; bases not matched to a gene: 7. This CDR3 contains 14 residues. Germline-derived CDR1 and CDR2 are DFQATT and SNEGSKA (reference sequence). The CDR3 nucleotides are TGCAGTGCTAGAAGTCAGGGGGAACGCACTGAAGCTTTCTTT. This sequence encodes CSARSQGERTEAFF.

This clonotype has more than one count but fewer than ten. The V and J genes are TRBV24-1 and TRBJ1-5; D not certain. From germline, CDR1 is KGHDR and CDR2 SFDVKD. V was trimmed by 4 bases and J by 9 bases, leaving 9 bases between them. The CDR3 has 12 amino acids. The CDR3 reads CATSDGVGPQHF. The DNA for the CDR3 is TGTGCCACCAGTGACGGCGTAGGGCCCCAGCATTTT.

This clonotype has a handful of counts. The rearrangement joins TRBV6-5 to TRBJ1-6; D remains ambiguous. The CDR3 covers 14 residues. CDR1 is MNHEY, CDR2 SVGAGI, per germline. Trimming left V 2 bases short and J 8 bases short, with 10 bases between. The CDR3 DNA follows: TGTGCCAGCAGTTACACAAGGGCAGATTCACCCCTCCACTTT. Translation: CASSYTRADSPLHF.

This chain links TRBV12-5 with TRBJ2-2; 9 bases align to TRBD1. V lost 7 bases to trimming and J lost 1 base; unmatched junction nucleotides: 4. This CDR3 has 15 residues. The germline gives CDR1 LGHNT, CDR2 FRNRAP. The CDR3 sequence is CASASGQGNTGELFF. The CDR3 DNA follows: TGTGCTAGTGCCTCGGGACAGGGGAACACCGGGGAGCTGTTTTTT.

This clonotype was detected a few times. The chain uses TRBV5-1 and TRBJ2-3; D uncertain. The CDR3 consists of 13 residues. V was trimmed by 4 bases and J by 5 bases, leaving 11 bases between them. Germline CDR1 is SGHRS and CDR2 is YFSETQ. The DNA for the CDR3 is TGCGCCAGCAGCCAGATGGATGGAGATACGCAGTATTTT. Translated, it gives CASSQMDGDTQYF.

The chain carries TRBV5-1 and TRBJ2-3; D remains ambiguous. The CDR3 totals 11 residues. The germline V and J ends were trimmed by 4 bases and 6 bases, with 6 bases remaining between them. Germline loops: CDR1 SGHRS, CDR2 YFSETQ. The CDR3: CASSMLDTQYF. In DNA form, the CDR3 reads TGCGCCAGCAGCATGCTGGATACGCAGTATTTT.

This sequence joins TRBV6-5 and TRBJ2-5, with 12 bases lining up with TRBD1. V dropped 6 bases and J dropped 3; count of bases not matched to a gene: 8. The CDR3 extends over 16 amino acids. Per germline, CDR1 MNHEY and CDR2 SVGAGI. The CDR3 sequence is CASSYRGQGAKETQYF. CDR3 DNA sequence: TGTGCCAGCAGCTACAGGGGACAGGGGGCAAAAGAGACCCAGTACTTC.

The chain combines TRBV6-2 or TRBV6-3 with TRBJ2-1; tentative D call: TRBD2 (5 bases). The CDR3 is 12 amino acids. CDR1 and CDR2 from the germline V gene are MNHEY and SVGEGT. Trimming removed 8 bases at V and 4 bases at J, with 9 bases between. The CDR3 protein is CASLGEYNEQFF. The DNA for the CDR3 is TGTGCCAGCTTGGGAGAGTACAATGAGCAGTTCTTC.